This T cell receptor (beta chain) came from a study of blood T cell repertoires in COVID-19. CDR3 length equals 14 residues. Germline lookup yields CDR1 LGHDT and CDR2 YNNKEL (reference sequence). The V gene lost 1 base and the J gene lost 3 bases, with 7 bases spanning the gap. Clones were read by immunoSEQ multiplex PCR, and TCRdb kept only the in-frame ones, dropping some. The top ten hold about 15% of the sample, which has tens of thousands of clones, over 80% seen once. The V gene is TRBV3-1 (or the pseudogene TRBV3-2), the J gene TRBJ2-1; D gene unclear. This TCR came from a woman of 80 years or more with active or convalescent COVID-19. The sequencing input was peripheral blood. The CDR3 region has the DNA TGTGCCAGCAGCCAAGTCCCCGGCTACAATGAGCAGTTCTTC. Translation: CASSQVPGYNEQFF.